A selection of T cell receptor beta chains follows, all from one sample in a study of T cells after posttransplantation cyclophosphamide. Clones were sequenced by immunoSEQ multiplex PCR, and TCRdb holds only the in-frame ones, with some missing. Here the sample spans about 52,000 clones, roughly 92% being singletons. Sequenced: PBMCs. These receptors were collected from a woman in her thirties in good health and a related stem cell transplant donor. Both conserved end residues are part of each CDR3. Fields, in order: clone size, D gene, J gene, V gene, CDR3 DNA, CDR3 protein. A D gene is named only where the DNA matches it firmly. Rows give clone size only sometimes, using once, few, many, or a class for an expanded clone.

.,.,TRBJ2-1,TRBV9,TGTGCCAGCACTAGCGCGTACAATGAGCAGTTCTTC,CASTSAYNEQFF
.,TRBD1,TRBJ2-3,TRBV19,TGTGCCAGTGGATCGACAGGGACAGATACGCAGTATTTT,CASGSTGTDTQYF
.,TRBD1,TRBJ2-7,TRBV19,TGTGCCAGTAGTCGGACAGGGCTCTACGAGCAGTACTTC,CASSRTGLYEQYF
.,.,TRBJ1-5,TRBV15,TGTGCCACCAGCAGAGATTTGGAGTCGAGAAGCAATCAGCCCCAGCATTTT,CATSRDLESRSNQPQHF
once,.,TRBJ2-5,TRBV19,TGTGCCAGTAGTATACGGAGGGAAGAGACCCAGTACTTC,CASSIRREETQYF
.,.,TRBJ1-2,TRBV4-3,TGCGCCAGCAGCCAAGATCCGACACCAGTCTATGGCTACACCTTC,CASSQDPTPVYGYTF
.,TRBD2,TRBJ2-1,TRBV18,TGTGCCAGCTCACCGGGGACTAGCTATTTTAGGAATGAGCAGTTCTTC,CASSPGTSYFRNEQFF
.,.,TRBJ2-3,TRBV7-6,TGTGCCAGCAGCTTAGCGCGTAGCACAGATACGCAGTATTTT,CASSLARSTDTQYF
.,.,TRBJ2-3,TRBV7-9,TGTGCCAGCAGCTTAGCGCTAGCTAGCACAGATACGCAGTATTTT,CASSLALASTDTQYF
once,TRBD1,TRBJ1-3,TRBV19,TGTGCCAGTAGTCGGGACAGGGAAGAGTCGTCTGGAAACACCATATATTTT,CASSRDREESSGNTIYF
.,TRBD2,TRBJ2-7,TRBV7-2,TGTGCCAGCAGCCTCACTAGCGGGGGGGGTTACGAGCAGTACTTC,CASSLTSGGGYEQYF
.,TRBD1,TRBJ1-2,TRBV6-4,TGTGCCAGCAGCCACGGGACAGGCCGAGGCTACACCTTC,CASSHGTGRGYTF
.,TRBD2,TRBJ2-2,TRBV4-2,TGTGCCAGCAGCCAAGAGAGGATAGCGGGGGGCGGGGAGCTGTTTTTT,CASSQERIAGGGELFF
few,TRBD1,TRBJ1-6,TRBV4-3,TGCGCCAGCAGCCAAGAGCAGGGGGATTCACCCCTCCACTTT,CASSQEQGDSPLHF
.,TRBD2,TRBJ2-5,TRBV5-1,TGCGCCAGTATGCTAGCGGGGGTAGAGACCCAGTACTTC,CASMLAGVETQYF
.,.,TRBJ1-2,TRBV11-2,TGTGCCAGCAGCTTAGCCCCCGAGGGCTCTGGTGGCTACACCTTC,CASSLAPEGSGGYTF
.,TRBD1,TRBJ1-4,TRBV28,TGTGCCAGCAGGAGGACAGGAAGGGAAAAACTGTTTTTT,CASRRTGREKLFF
.,.,TRBJ2-3,TRBV7-2,TGTGCCAGCAGCTTAAGGGGACTGAACACAGATACGCAGTATTTT,CASSLRGLNTDTQYF
once,.,TRBJ2-7,TRBV12-5,TGTGCTAGTGGCCGTAGCGGATCTACGAAGGAGCAGTACTTC,CASGRSGSTKEQYF
.,.,TRBJ1-1,TRBV29-1,TGCAGCGTTGCGTTCACTGAAGCTTTCTTT,CSVAFTEAFF
.,.,TRBJ2-2,TRBV19,TGTGCCAGCCTCTCTTGGAGGGTTAAGACCGGGGAGCTGTTTTTT,CASLSWRVKTGELFF
.,.,TRBJ1-4,TRBV4-1,TGCGCCAGCAGCCAAGATCCCCCGGAGACCTTGGGTGAAAAACTGTTTTTT,CASSQDPPETLGEKLFF
once,.,TRBJ2-7,TRBV4-3,TGCGCCAGCAGCCAAGACGCAGGGCGATACTCCTACGAGCAGTACTTC,CASSQDAGRYSYEQYF
.,TRBD1,TRBJ2-7,TRBV29-1,TGCAGCGTTGAATCCGGGACAGACGAGCAGTACTTC,CSVESGTDEQYF
.,.,TRBJ2-6,TRBV18,TGTGCCAGCTCACCAGGGCCCTCTGGGGCCAACGTCCTGACTTTC,CASSPGPSGANVLTF
.,TRBD1,TRBJ1-4,TRBV5-1,TGCGCCAGCAGCCTAGGACAGGTCGATGAAAAACTGTTTTTT,CASSLGQVDEKLFF
.,TRBD1,TRBJ2-5,TRBV29-1,TGCAGCGTTGAAGAGCCCAGGGACAGCCTGCAAGAGACCCAGTACTTC,CSVEEPRDSLQETQYF
.,TRBD2,TRBJ2-1,TRBV7-2,TGTGCCAGCAGCTTAGTTAGCGGGGGTAGCGATGAGCAGTTCTTC,CASSLVSGGSDEQFF
.,.,TRBJ1-1,TRBV6-1,TGTGCCAGCAGTGAAGGCAGGGTACAGGGTTTCTTT,CASSEGRVQGFF
.,.,TRBJ1-4,TRBV5-4,TGTGCCAGCAGCTTGGCCAGGGGAGGGGGTGAAAAACTGTTTTTT,CASSLARGGGEKLFF
.,.,TRBJ1-6,TRBV5-6,TGTGCCAGCAGCTTGGGGGGGGGAAATTCACCCCTCCACTTT,CASSLGGGNSPLHF
.,TRBD2,TRBJ2-5,TRBV7-2,TGTGCCAGCAGCTTAAGTCTCGGTAGCGGGGGAACCCAGTACTTC,CASSLSLGSGGTQYF
.,.,TRBJ1-2,TRBV4-3,TGCGCCAGCAGCCAAGACGCTTACGGCAGGACTAGCTATGGCTACACCTTC,CASSQDAYGRTSYGYTF
once,.,TRBJ1-2,TRBV28,TGTGCCAGCAGATGGCAGGGCCCCTCCTACACCTTC,CASRWQGPSYTF
.,.,TRBJ1-1,TRBV28,TGTGCCAGCAGTTCGTGGGCCGCCTCCGCTTTCTTT,CASSSWAASAFF
once,TRBD2,TRBJ2-3,TRBV7-2,TGTGCCAGCAGCCCCCGACTAGCGGGGAGTACGCAGTATTTT,CASSPRLAGSTQYF
once,TRBD1,TRBJ1-6,TRBV7-3,TGTGCCAGCAGCCCGACGGGACAGGTTTTCTCACCCCTCCACTTT,CASSPTGQVFSPLHF
once,.,TRBJ1-1,TRBV6-4,TGTGCCAGCAGTGACTCGGGCGACGAACAGTTCCCTGAAGCTTTCTTT,CASSDSGDEQFPEAFF
.,TRBD2,TRBJ2-1,TRBV5-5,TGTGCCAGCAGCTTGGCCGGGACTAGCGGGGGGCACAATGAGCAGTTCTTC,CASSLAGTSGGHNEQFF
.,.,TRBJ2-3,TRBV2,TGTGCCAGCAGTGAAGATTGGGGGCCCGATACGCAGTATTTT,CASSEDWGPDTQYF
.,TRBD1,TRBJ1-1,TRBV19,TGTGCCAGTAGTCCTTGGACAGGGTCGAACACTGAAGCTTTCTTT,CASSPWTGSNTEAFF
.,.,TRBJ2-5,TRBV5-1,TGCGCCAGCAGCTTGGCGGAGACCCAGTACTTC,CASSLAETQYF
.,.,TRBJ1-5,TRBV6-1,TGTGCCAGCAAAGTAACGGGCAATCAGCCCCAGCATTTT,CASKVTGNQPQHF
.,TRBD1,TRBJ2-4,TRBV19,TGTGCCAGTAGTATAGGCCGGCAGGGGGCAGGGGGCATTCAGTACTTC,CASSIGRQGAGGIQYF
.,.,TRBJ1-2,TRBV14,TGTGCCAGCAGCCAAGGCCAGGTTATGAAGGGCTACACCTTC,CASSQGQVMKGYTF
.,TRBD1,TRBJ2-2,TRBV29-1,TGCAGCGTCCGGACCGGGACAGCTACCGGGGAGCTGTTTTTT,CSVRTGTATGELFF
.,.,TRBJ1-3,TRBV11-2,TGTGCCAGCAGCTTAGTCGGCGGGTTCAACTCTGGAAACACCATATATTTT,CASSLVGGFNSGNTIYF
.,TRBD1,TRBJ2-3,TRBV4-2,TGTGCCAGCAGCCAAGAGGGACAGGGGACAGATACGCAGTATTTT,CASSQEGQGTDTQYF
.,.,TRBJ1-4,TRBV19,TGTGCCAGCAGCGGTCGATTTAATGAAAAACTGTTTTTT,CASSGRFNEKLFF
.,TRBD1,TRBJ1-1,TRBV5-1,TGCGCCAGCAGCGCCGGACAGGGGGCGAACACTGAAGCTTTCTTT,CASSAGQGANTEAFF